What follows are 5 T cell receptor beta chains derived from one specimen sequenced in a study of T cell repertoires in cytomegalovirus infection. Each CDR3 protein gets one entry after TCRdb re-called the reads with MiXCR. The table shows about half a million distinct CDR3 sequences, with 33% occurring only once. No antigen is known for these receptors. The source material was cultured PBMCs, sampled from culture after CMV antigen stimulation. The receptors stem from a human donor in good health (CMV status not recorded). Some clones in this sample may be carry-over from other donors' samples.

The rearrangement uses TRBV19 and TRBJ2-6; a weak D match, TRBD2 (5 bases). Germline V gene sequence: CDR1 LNHDA, CDR2 SQIVND (reference sequence). The CDR3 contains 17 residues. V lost 1 base and J lost 0, with 10 bases in between. DNA of the CDR3: TGTGCCAGTAGTATAGGGGCAGGACTCTCTGGGGCCAACGTCCTGACTTTC. It codes for CASSIGAGLSGANVLTF. Variable domain in full (rest from reference TRBV19 and TRBJ2-6): DGGITQSPKYLFRKEGQNVTLSCEQNLNHDAMYWYRQDPGQGLRLIYYSQIVNDFQKGDIAEGYSVSREKKESFPLTVTSAQKNPTAFYLCASSIGAGLSGANVLTFGAGSRLTVL.

This clonotype was seen a few times. This chain connects TRBV7-2 to TRBJ2-5, with D uncertain. Between the trimmed V and J ends, which lost 2 bases and 2 bases, there was a span of 9 bases. The germline V gene encodes CDR1 SGHTA and CDR2 FQGNSA. This CDR3 contains 14 residues. Written as DNA, the CDR3 is TGTGCCAGCAGCTTAAGTGCGGTTCAAGAGACCCAGTACTTC. Translated, it gives CASSLSAVQETQYF. Full variable domain (remainder filled in from reference TRBV7-2 and TRBJ2-5): GAGVSQSPSNKVTEKGKDVELRCDPISGHTALYWYRQSLGQGLEFLIYFQGNSAPDKSGLPSDRFSAERTGGSVSTLTIQRTQQEDSAVYLCASSLSAVQETQYFGPGTRLLVL.

This clonotype was seen a few times. This chain joins TRBV2 and TRBJ2-4, with D uncertain. CDR3 size: 13 residues. The V end was cut by 6 bases, the J end by 1 base, with 7 bases between. Germline V gene sequence: CDR1 SNHLY, CDR2 FYNNEI. The CDR3 region is CASRVLAKNIQYF. The CDR3 DNA follows: TGTGCCAGCAGAGTTTTGGCCAAAAACATTCAGTACTTC. The full variable domain, with the rest looked up from reference TRBV2 and TRBJ2-4, is EPEVTQTPSHQVTQMGQEVILRCVPISNHLYFYWYRQILGQKVEFLVSFYNNEISEKSEIFDDQFSVERPDGSNFTLKIRSTKLEDSAMYFCASRVLAKNIQYFGAGTRLSVL.

The table lists this clonotype with a few counts. The chain joins TRBV7-9 to TRBJ2-1; 10 bases align to TRBD1. V was pared by 5 bases and J by 6 bases, with 10 bases of the junction left unmatched. The CDR3 has 16 residues. Looked up from germline, CDR1 is SEHNR and CDR2 is FQNEAQ (reference sequence). The CDR3 bases are TGTGCCAGCAGCCCGACAGGGACAGGGGAGCGCAATGAGCAGTTCTTC. Translation gives CASSPTGTGERNEQFF. Filled out from reference TRBV7-9 and TRBJ2-1, the complete variable domain reads DTGVSQNPRHKITKRGQNVTFRCDPISEHNRLYWYRQTLGQGPEFLTYFQNEAQLEKSRLLSDRFSAERPKGSFSTLEIQRTEQGDSAMYLCASSPTGTGERNEQFFGPGTRLTVL.

The table lists this clonotype with many counts. This chain connects TRBV7-2 to TRBJ2-5; 7 nucleotides align to TRBD2. Per the germline V gene, CDR1 is SGHTA and CDR2 is FQGNSA. Trimming took 6 bases from V and 2 from J; bases not matched to a gene: 6. This CDR3 contains 14 residues. The CDR3 reads CASSLWGGQETQYF. DNA for the CDR3: TGTGCCAGCAGTTTATGGGGGGGGCAAGAGACCCAGTACTTC.